One and the same sample provided the 21 T cell receptor beta chains below, sequenced in a study of blood T cell repertoires in COVID-19. The method was immunoSEQ multiplex PCR; TCRdb's version includes in-frame clones alone and lacks a portion of them. The sample shows around 100,000 clones, 69% of them seen only once. Sequencing was carried out using peripheral blood. The receptor set was obtained from a man of 80 years or more with acute or convalescent COVID-19.

This clone appeared many times. The rearrangement links TRBV19 to TRBJ1-5; 7 nucleotides line up with TRBD1. The trim removed 9 bases at V and 3 bases at J, leaving 17 bases unmatched. The CDR3 loop spans 17 amino acids. The germline CDR1 and CDR2 sequences are LNHDA and SQIVND (reference sequence). DNA of the CDR3: TGTGCCAGCAAGGACAGGCCCTTCCAATCCCCCAATCAGCCCCAGCATTTT. Protein: CASKDRPFQSPNQPQHF.

The V gene is TRBV7-9, the J gene TRBJ2-3; D possibly corresponds to TRBD2 (6 bases). The CDR3 has 18 amino acids. Per the germline V gene, CDR1 is SEHNR and CDR2 is FQNEAQ (reference sequence). Trimming left V 4 bases short and J 2 bases short, with 22 bases between. CDR3 loop: CASSSRTGEEGITDTQYF. CDR3 DNA: TGTGCCAGCAGCTCTCGTACGGGGGAGGAGGGGATCACAGATACGCAGTATTTT.

The chain links TRBV18 to TRBJ2-7; a weak D match, TRBD1 (5 bases). With 2 bases removed from V and 0 bases from J, the gap between germline ends came to 14 bases. The V gene's germline CDR1 is KGHSH and CDR2 LQKENI. The CDR3 is 16 amino acids. The CDR3 coding sequence is TGTGCCAGCTCACCAACGCCCGAGACAGACTCCTACGAGCAGTACTTC. Translating it yields CASSPTPETDSYEQYF.

This clone was seen a few times. The rearrangement uses TRBV7-9 and TRBJ2-1; 8 bases match TRBD2. The V segment lost 1 base and the J segment 0 bases; nucleotides outside the gene matches: 5. This CDR3 is built from 17 residues. Germline loops: CDR1 SEHNR, CDR2 FQNEAQ (reference sequence). Written as DNA, the CDR3 is TGTGCCAGCAGCTTAGAGTTGAGCGGGAGCTCCTACAATGAGCAGTTCTTC. This codes for CASSLELSGSSYNEQFF. The full variable domain, with the rest looked up from reference TRBV7-9 and TRBJ2-1, is DTGVSQNPRHKITKRGQNVTFRCDPISEHNRLYWYRQTLGQGPEFLTYFQNEAQLEKSRLLSDRFSAERPKGSFSTLEIQRTEQGDSAMYLCASSLELSGSSYNEQFFGPGTRLTVL.

This clone was picked up a small number of times. This sequence joins TRBV27 and TRBJ2-7; D perhaps matches TRBD2 (5 bases). Trimming stripped 8 bases from V and 5 bases from J, with 7 bases between. This CDR3 has 10 amino acids. Germline-derived CDR1 and CDR2 are MNHEY and SMNVEV (reference sequence). This chain's CDR3 is CASRGNEQYF. The CDR3 DNA is TGTGCCAGCCGGGGTAACGAGCAGTACTTC.

The chain joins TRBV7-2 to TRBJ2-3; 10 bases are a match to TRBD1. The germline V gene has CDR1 SGHTA and CDR2 FQGNSA. V gave up 5 bases and J gave up 4 bases; unmatched junction bases: 6. CDR3 length: 15 residues. The CDR3 nucleotides are TGTGCCAGCAGCCAACGACAGGGGGCGTCAGATACGCAGTATTTT. Translating it yields CASSQRQGASDTQYF.

In this sample, this clone turned up a few times. This chain uses TRBV28 with TRBJ1-1; TRBD1 is a possible D gene (6 bases). The CDR3 runs 15 residues. Germline CDR1 MDHEN, CDR2 SYDVKM. V lost 3 bases and J 1 base, leaving 12 bases between the germline ends. The CDR3 DNA sequence: TGTGCCAGCAGTTTCGGGGGGCTTACGAACACTGAAGCTTTCTTT. This gives the protein CASSFGGLTNTEAFF.

V is TRBV4-3 and J is TRBJ2-1; perhaps TRBD2 as D (5 bases). CDR3 length: 14 amino acids. Germline loops: CDR1 LGHNA, CDR2 YSLEER. Trimming pared 4 bases from V and 9 bases from J, leaving 16 bases between. In nucleotides, the CDR3 is TGCGCCAGCAGCCGGGAGATGTCGGGAATTGAGCAGTTCTTC. This gives the protein CASSREMSGIEQFF.

The chain carries TRBV4-3 and TRBJ2-7; D is unclear. Per germline, CDR1 LGHNA and CDR2 YSLEER. V was cut by 0 bases and J by 2 bases, with 11 bases left in between. This CDR3 contains 15 residues. CDR3 sequence reads: CASSQDLEAAYEQYF. CDR3 bases: TGCGCCAGCAGCCAAGATCTTGAGGCGGCCTACGAGCAGTACTTC.

This chain links TRBV28 with TRBJ2-3; a possible D gene is TRBD2 (6 bases). Trimming took 11 bases from V and 3 from J, leaving 12 bases between them. Germline V gives CDR1 MDHEN, CDR2 SYDVKM. This CDR3 is built from 12 residues. The CDR3, as DNA: TGTGCCTGGGGGAGGTCTACAGATACGCAGTATTTT. Translation: CAWGRSTDTQYF.

This clone was seen repeatedly, ten times or more. The gene calls are TRBV28 and TRBJ2-7, with TRBD2 matching 11 bases. The V gene end was trimmed by 7 bases and the J gene end by 7 bases; junction bases not matched to a gene: 12. CDR1 and CDR2 (germline): MDHEN, SYDVKM. The CDR3 contains 15 residues. CDR3 coding DNA: TGTGCCAGCACCCTAGCGGGAGGTCTTCTGGGGGAGCAGTACTTC. It encodes CASTLAGGLLGEQYF.

This clone was seen only a few times. Germline is not matched at one junction end, which may reflect a read error. CDR3 sequence: CASSLAGYSSPLHF. Here the CDR3 DNA reads TGTGCCAGCAGCTTGGCGGGGTATAGTTCACCCCTCCACTTT. V gene TRBV5-6 combines with J gene TRBJ1-6; D not certain. Per germline, CDR1 SGHDT and CDR2 YYEEEE. The CDR3 is made up of 14 amino acids.

J is TRBJ2-5 and V is TRBV6-2 or TRBV6-3, with D hard to call. CDR1 and CDR2 (germline): MNHEY, SVGEGT. This CDR3 has 12 amino acids. V dropped 2 bases and J dropped 8 bases, with 9 bases sitting between them. CDR3 amino acids: CASSYVTATQYF. CDR3 nucleotide sequence: TGTGCCAGCAGTTACGTAACAGCCACCCAGTACTTC.

This chain uses TRBV19 with TRBJ1-4; D gene ambiguous. With 6 bases removed from V and 8 bases from J, the gap between germline ends came to 10 bases. Germline CDR1 reads LNHDA; CDR2 reads SQIVND (reference sequence). The CDR3 is made up of 12 amino acids. As DNA, the CDR3 is TGTGCCAGTAGCACCTACGAGGAAAAACTGTTTTTT. Amino acid sequence: CASSTYEEKLFF.

The table lists this clone with many counts. The gene calls are TRBV7-3 and TRBJ1-5; D is possibly TRBD1 (5 bases). The CDR3 loop spans 13 amino acids. V gave up 5 bases and J gave up 6 bases, with 11 bases separating them. Germline assignment: CDR1 SGHTA and CDR2 FQGTGA. For the CDR3, the DNA is TGTGCCAGCAGCCAAATGGGGGGTCAGCCCCAGCATTTT. Its protein is CASSQMGGQPQHF.

The rearrangement uses TRBV4-1 and TRBJ2-7; 7 nucleotides match TRBD1. With V trimmed by 2 bases and J by 2 bases, 9 bases remained unmatched. CDR1 is MGHRA, CDR2 YSYEKL, per germline. The CDR3 runs 16 residues. Here the CDR3 reads CASSQTAGDRPYEQYF. CDR3 coding DNA: TGCGCCAGCAGCCAAACTGCCGGGGACAGACCCTACGAGCAGTACTTC.

This clone turned up a few times. The V call is TRBV5-6, the J call TRBJ2-1; TRBD2 agrees at 13 bases. The CDR3 totals 15 residues. Germline values: CDR1 SGHDT, CDR2 YYEEEE. V gave up 4 bases and J gave up 5 bases; unmatched junction bases: 3. The CDR3 coding sequence is TGTGCCAGCAGCGTGGGACTAGCGGGGAACAATGAGCAGTTCTTC. Amino acids: CASSVGLAGNNEQFF.

This clone was picked up a small number of times. The chain links TRBV9 to TRBJ2-3, with TRBD2 matching 9 bases. Germline CDR1 reads SGDLS; CDR2 reads YYNGEE. Unmatched junction bases numbered 5, after V lost 1 base and J lost 5 bases. This CDR3 is built from 15 residues. This CDR3 reads CASSVSAGGRDTQYF. The CDR3 bases are TGTGCCAGCAGCGTATCAGCGGGAGGACGAGATACGCAGTATTTT.

Turning to this clone: Other DNA sequences within the sample encode an identical CDR3. The genes are TRBV28 and TRBJ2-3, with 11 bases identical to TRBD2. This CDR3 spans 15 amino acids. V dropped 5 bases and J dropped 2; count of bases not matched to a gene: 3. Germline V CDR1 and CDR2: MDHEN, SYDVKM. CDR3 coding DNA: TGTGCCAGCAGTGATAGCGGGAGGGACACAGATACGCAGTATTTT. It yields the protein CASSDSGRDTDTQYF.

The rearrangement uses TRBV28 and TRBJ1-1, with D possibly matching TRBD1 (6 bases). In germline, CDR1 is MDHEN, CDR2 SYDVKM. V lost 6 bases and J lost 6, with 20 bases in between. This CDR3 has 15 residues. CDR3 sequence reads: CASRPSQTGPAEAFF. As DNA, the CDR3 is TGTGCCAGCAGACCCTCCCAGACAGGACCGGCTGAAGCTTTCTTT.

This clone was seen more than once but under ten times. The J gene is TRBJ1-5, the V gene TRBV30; 8 bases are a match to TRBD1. V lost 3 bases and J lost 1; bases outside the gene matches: 5. CDR1 is GTSNPN, CDR2 SVGIG, per germline (reference sequence). The CDR3 has 15 amino acids. CDR3 coding DNA: TGTGCCTGGAGCACAGGGGGTGGGAGCAATCAGCCCCAGCATTTT. Amino acid sequence: CAWSTGGGSNQPQHF. Filled out from reference TRBV30 and TRBJ1-5, the complete variable domain reads SQTIHQWPATLVQPVGSPLSLECTVEGTSNPNLYWYRQAAGRGLQLLFYSVGIGQISSEVPQNLSASRPQDRQFILSSKKLLLSDSGFYLCAWSTGGGSNQPQHFGDGTRLSIL.